This entry is about one TCR beta chain. The antigen is unknown. Measured with immunoSEQ multiplex PCR; TCRdb has only the in-frame clones, and not every one. There are 1,600 or so clones in the sample; approximately 80% occur only once, and 9.5% to 12% lies in the top ten. The data stem from a study of immune cell composition in non-small cell lung cancer. Study outcomes and limitations: Smoking pack-years did not significantly correlate with tumour TCR-beta clonality.

Normal lung sampling was at least 3 cm from the tumour, as distant as possible. This CDR3 contains 15 residues. Per germline, CDR1 WSHSY and CDR2 SAAADI. V lost 4 bases, J lost 2 bases, and 4 bases stayed unmatched. The V and J genes are TRBV10-2 and TRBJ2-3; 9 bases align to TRBD1. The receptor was isolated from a human donor with non-small cell lung cancer. The sample consisted of non-adjacent lung tissue. CDR3: CASSGRTGATDTQYF. The CDR3 nucleotides are TGCGCCAGCAGTGGCCGGACAGGGGCCACAGATACGCAGTATTTT.